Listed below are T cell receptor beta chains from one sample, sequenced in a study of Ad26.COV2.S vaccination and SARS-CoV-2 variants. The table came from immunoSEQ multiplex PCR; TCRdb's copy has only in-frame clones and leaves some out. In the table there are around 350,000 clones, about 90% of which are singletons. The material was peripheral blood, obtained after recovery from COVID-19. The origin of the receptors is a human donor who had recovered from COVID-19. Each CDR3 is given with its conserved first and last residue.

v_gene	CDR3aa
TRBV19	CASSVQGTLLNSPLHF
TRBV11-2	CASRSIPWTGTDTQYF
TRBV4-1	CASSPNRGMVTEAFF
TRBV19	CASSRAPGGTDTQYF
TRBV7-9	CASSFSVSGPSTGVEKLFF
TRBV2	CASTDDRRVGTF
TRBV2	CASEGDTANYGYTF
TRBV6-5	CASVGSSGNTIYF
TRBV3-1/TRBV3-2	CASSQEVRGEQYF
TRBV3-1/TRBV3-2	CASSQAPQLVGSGELFF
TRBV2	CASSEEVGAYGYTF
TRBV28	CASSLHAPAMEAFF
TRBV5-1	CASSLDRGHVNTEAFF
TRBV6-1	CASSDRSLSYEQYF
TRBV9	CASSVAGASSPRARSPGELFF
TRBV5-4	CASSFGVQETQYF
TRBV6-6	CASSYSPGEETQYF
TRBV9	CASSMSRDSQTREQFF
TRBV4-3	CASSQAPQASYGYTF
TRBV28	CASRTATNYGYTF
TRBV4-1	CASSRSWSGGDTGELFF
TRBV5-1	CASSLGSQTEPQHF
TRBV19	CATRQGGSYNEQFF
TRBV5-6	CASTSGAYAYEQYF
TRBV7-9	CASSFFRETNTEAFF
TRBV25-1	CASSEYSPGGETQYF
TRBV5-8	CASSWDRDQPQHF
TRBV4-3	CASSQDGQGSNGYTF
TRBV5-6	CASSSLMGPNTGELFF
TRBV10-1	CASSVGRVGYNEQFF
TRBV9	CASSPRTGYMNTEAFF
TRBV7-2	CASSLMEALGGYTF
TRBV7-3	CASSLNRGTEAFF
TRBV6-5	CASSYSTSGLQTQYF
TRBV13	CASSPNEAPYEAFF
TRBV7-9	CAGEGRQGTEAFF
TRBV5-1	CASSWLGQGWAGETQYF
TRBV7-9	CASSLDGGNTEAFF
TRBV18	CASSPPSRGRVGYGYTF
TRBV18	CASSSDSGAEQYF
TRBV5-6	CASSVGGAFTYEQYF
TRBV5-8	CASSSRDSNEKLFF
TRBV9	CASSRRTAFNYGYTF
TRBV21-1	CASSILQATGKAFF